What follows is one T cell receptor beta chain and its context. V lost 1 base, J lost 7 bases, and 11 bases lay in between. CDR1 is SGDLS and CDR2 is YYNGEE in the germline V gene. The CDR3 length is 13 residues. The data are from a study of blood T cell repertoires in COVID-19. Background on the study: Donors in the United States, Italy and Spain gave samples during acute or convalescent COVID-19.

Authors' methods: It was from reference gene primer amplification that nucleated cell counts were estimated. Measured with immunoSEQ multiplex PCR; TCRdb has only the in-frame clones, and not every one. Clonal size and the V and J genes are those of that table, whereas D and trimming came from the DNA. The sample has some 120,000 clones, about 86% seen once. This TCR was recovered from a woman in her forties or fifties with acute or convalescent COVID-19. Specimen: peripheral blood. The chain carries TRBV9 and TRBJ1-2; no clear D gene. DNA of the CDR3: TGTGCCAGCAGCGTAAAGGCTGAGGGTGGCTACACCTTC. It codes for CASSVKAEGGYTF.